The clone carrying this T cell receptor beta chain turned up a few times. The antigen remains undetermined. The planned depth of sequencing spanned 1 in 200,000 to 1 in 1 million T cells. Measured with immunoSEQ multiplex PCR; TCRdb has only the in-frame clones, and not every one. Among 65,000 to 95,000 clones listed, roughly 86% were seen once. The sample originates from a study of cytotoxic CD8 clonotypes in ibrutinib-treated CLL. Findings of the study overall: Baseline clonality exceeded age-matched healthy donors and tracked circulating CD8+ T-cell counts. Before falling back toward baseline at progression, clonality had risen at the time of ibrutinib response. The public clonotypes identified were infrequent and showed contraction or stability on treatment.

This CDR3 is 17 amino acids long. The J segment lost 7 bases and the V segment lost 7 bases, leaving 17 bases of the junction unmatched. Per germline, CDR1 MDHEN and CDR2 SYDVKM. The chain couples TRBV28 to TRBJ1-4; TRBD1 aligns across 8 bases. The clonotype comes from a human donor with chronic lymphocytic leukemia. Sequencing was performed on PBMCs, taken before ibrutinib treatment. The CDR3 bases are TGTGCCAGCATTGCGCTAAACACCGGGACAGGTCTTGAAAAACTGTTTTTT. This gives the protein CASIALNTGTGLEKLFF.